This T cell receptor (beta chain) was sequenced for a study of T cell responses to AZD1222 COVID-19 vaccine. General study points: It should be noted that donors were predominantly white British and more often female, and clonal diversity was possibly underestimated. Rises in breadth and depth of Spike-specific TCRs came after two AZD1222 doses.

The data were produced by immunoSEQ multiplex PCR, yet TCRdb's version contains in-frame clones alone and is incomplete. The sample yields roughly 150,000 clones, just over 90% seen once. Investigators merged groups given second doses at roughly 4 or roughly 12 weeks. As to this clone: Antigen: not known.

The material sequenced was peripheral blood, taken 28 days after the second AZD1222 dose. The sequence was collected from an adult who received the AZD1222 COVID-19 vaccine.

The CDR3 protein is CASGLRETGELFF. The CDR3 coding sequence is TGTGCTAGTGGTTTGAGGGAAACCGGGGAGCTGTTTTTT. The chain is built from TRBV12-5 and TRBJ2-2; D remains unclear. CDR3 length: 13 amino acids. The V end was cut by 2 bases, the J end by 5 bases, with 6 bases between. From germline, CDR1 is LGHNT and CDR2 FRNRAP.